This T cell receptor (beta chain) came from a study of OX40 agonist ivuxolimab in advanced cancers. This CDR3 is built from 16 residues. The junction had 10 bases not matched to a gene; V was cut back by 3 bases and J by 5 bases. CDR1 and CDR2 from the germline V gene are KGHSH and LQKENI. Profiling relied on immunoSEQ multiplex PCR, and the TCRdb table lists in-frame clones only, not all of them. This table has around 94,000 clones, approximately 85% appearing once. The rearrangement links TRBV18 to TRBJ2-1; 7 positions match TRBD2. Sequences were derived from CD4+ or CD8+ T cells sorted from blood, sampled in a trial of the OX40 agonist ivuxolimab. The receptor comes from an adult with an advanced solid tumor such as melanoma, head and neck, liver or kidney cancer. The CDR3 nucleotides are TGTGCCAGCTCACCTCTTAGGAAGCGGGAAAACAATGAGCAGTTCTTC. This encodes CASSPLRKRENNEQFF. Together with reference TRBV18 and TRBJ2-1, the CDR3 gives the full variable domain: NAGVMQNPRHLVRRRGQEARLRCSPMKGHSHVYWYRQLPEEGLKFMVYLQKENIIDESGMPKERFSAEFPKEGPSILRIQQVVRGDSAAYFCASSPLRKRENNEQFFGPGTRLTVL.